These 5 T cell receptor beta chains share one sample of origin, sequenced in a study of shared clonotypes between healthy human individuals. Naive CD8 cells were CD45RO-negative, positively selected for CCR7, excluding terminally differentiated effector memory CD45RA+ cells. Produced via immunoSEQ multiplex PCR; TCRdb's table is partial and in-frame only. The sample has about 2.2 million clones, roughly 91% seen once. The sample was naive CD8+ T cells from PBMCs. The receptor set was obtained from a man aged 18 to 30 in good health. Some clones in this sample may be carry-over from other donors' samples.

The chain is built from TRBV28 and TRBJ2-7; no reliable D call. The CDR3 length is 14 residues. CDR1 is MDHEN, CDR2 SYDVKM, per germline. V shed 4 bases and J shed 2 bases, with 12 bases lying between them. The CDR3 coding sequence is TGTGCCAGCAGTTCCCTTACCCGGACCTACGAGCAGTACTTC. Residues: CASSSLTRTYEQYF.

V and J are TRBV7-8 and TRBJ2-4; weak D call: TRBD2 (5 bases). This CDR3 is 16 amino acids long. V lost 0 bases, J lost 3 bases, and 12 bases lay in between. Germline assignment: CDR1 SGHVS and CDR2 FQNEAQ. The CDR3, as DNA: TGTGCCAGCAGCTTAGCGGGAGTCGGGGACAAAAACATTCAGTACTTC. This translates into CASSLAGVGDKNIQYF.

The chain uses TRBV28 and TRBJ2-2; 9 bases line up with TRBD1. Trimming at V came to 7 bases and at J to 3 bases, leaving 3 bases not matched to a gene. The CDR3 runs to 14 residues. Germline V gene sequence: CDR1 MDHEN, CDR2 SYDVKM. The chain's CDR3 is CASNTGGYTGELFF. The CDR3 bases are TGTGCCAGCAATACAGGGGGCTACACCGGGGAGCTGTTTTTT.

The chain is built from TRBV7-3 and TRBJ2-7; 7 bases line up with TRBD1. Germline trimming cut 2 bases from V and 2 bases from J; bases unmatched to any gene: 6. This CDR3 spans 15 amino acids. The germline gives CDR1 SGHTA, CDR2 FQGTGA. The CDR3 DNA reads as TGTGCCAGCAGCTTACCCCCGACAGGGACCTACGAGCAGTACTTC. It translates to CASSLPPTGTYEQYF.

The rearrangement uses TRBV6-1 and TRBJ1-5, with a possible D match to TRBD1 (6 bases). Germline lookup yields CDR1 MNHNS and CDR2 SASEGT. This CDR3 has 17 amino acids. V lost 2 bases to trimming and J lost 0 bases, with 14 bases between them. CDR3 residues: CASSERTATYSNQPQHF. The CDR3 DNA is TGTGCCAGCAGTGAACGGACAGCCACATATAGCAATCAGCCCCAGCATTTT.